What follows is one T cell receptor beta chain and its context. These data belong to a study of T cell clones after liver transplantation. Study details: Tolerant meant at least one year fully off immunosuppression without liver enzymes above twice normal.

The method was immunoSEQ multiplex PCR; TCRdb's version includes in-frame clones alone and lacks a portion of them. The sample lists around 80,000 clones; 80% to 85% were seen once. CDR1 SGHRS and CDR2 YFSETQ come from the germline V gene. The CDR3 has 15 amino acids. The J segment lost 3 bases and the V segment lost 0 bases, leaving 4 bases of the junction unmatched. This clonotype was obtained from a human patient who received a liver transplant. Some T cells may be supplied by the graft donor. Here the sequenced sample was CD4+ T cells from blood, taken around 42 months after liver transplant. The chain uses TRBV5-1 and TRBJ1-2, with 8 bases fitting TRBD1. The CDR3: CASSLGGQAYYGYTF. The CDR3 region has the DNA TGCGCCAGCAGCTTGGGGGGACAGGCATACTATGGCTACACCTTC.